The text below deals with one T cell receptor beta chain. What it binds is unknown. The assay was carried out at the deep level. This table comes from immunoSEQ multiplex PCR, and its TCRdb copy is limited to in-frame clones, with some not included. This table has 550,000 to 850,000 clones, around two thirds appearing once. Trimming took 0 bases from V and 7 from J; bases not matched to a gene: 6. CDR3 length: 15 residues. Germline V gives CDR1 SGDLS, CDR2 YYNGEE. The entry originates in a study of shared clonotypes between healthy human individuals. Study-wide findings and caveats: About 5% was the fraction of naive CD4 clonotypes found shared across a few donors.

The V gene is TRBV9, the J gene TRBJ1-5, with 8 bases identical to TRBD1. The receptor was derived from a woman aged 25 to 45 in good health. Sequencing was done on a sample of memory CD4+ T cells sorted from blood. Sample subset: CD45RA-negative fraction. Here the CDR3 reads CASSVGTGLDQPQHF. CDR3 DNA sequence: TGTGCCAGCAGCGTAGGGACAGGGTTGGACCAGCCCCAGCATTTT.